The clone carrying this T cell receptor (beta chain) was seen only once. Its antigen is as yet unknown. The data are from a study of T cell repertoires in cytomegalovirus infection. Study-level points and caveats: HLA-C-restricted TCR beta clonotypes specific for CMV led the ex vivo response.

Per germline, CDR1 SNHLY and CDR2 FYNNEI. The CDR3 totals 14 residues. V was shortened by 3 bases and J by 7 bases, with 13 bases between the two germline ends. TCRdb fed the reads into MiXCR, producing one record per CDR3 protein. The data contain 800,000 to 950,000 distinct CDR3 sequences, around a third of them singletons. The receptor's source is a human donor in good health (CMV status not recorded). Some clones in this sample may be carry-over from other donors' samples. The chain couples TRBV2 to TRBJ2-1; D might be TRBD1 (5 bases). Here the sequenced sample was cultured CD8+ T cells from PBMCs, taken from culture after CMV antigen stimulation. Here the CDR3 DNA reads TGTGCCAGCAGTGAGGACAAGTACAGGAATGAGCAGTTCTTC. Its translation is CASSEDKYRNEQFF.